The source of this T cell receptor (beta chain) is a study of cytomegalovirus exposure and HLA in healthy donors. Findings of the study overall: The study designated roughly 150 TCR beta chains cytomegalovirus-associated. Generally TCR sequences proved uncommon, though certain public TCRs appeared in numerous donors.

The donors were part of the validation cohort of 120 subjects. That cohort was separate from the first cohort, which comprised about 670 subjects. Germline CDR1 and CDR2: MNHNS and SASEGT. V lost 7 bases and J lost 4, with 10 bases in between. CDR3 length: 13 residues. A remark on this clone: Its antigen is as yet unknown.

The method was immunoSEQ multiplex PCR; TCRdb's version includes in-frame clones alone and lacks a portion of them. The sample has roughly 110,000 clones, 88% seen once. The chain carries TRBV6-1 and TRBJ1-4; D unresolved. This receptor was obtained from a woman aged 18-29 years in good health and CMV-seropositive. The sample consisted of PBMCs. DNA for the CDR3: TGTGCCAGCACGGGAAGGGTTAATGAAAAACTGTTTTTT. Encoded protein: CASTGRVNEKLFF.